The entry below describes one T cell receptor beta chain. Measured with immunoSEQ multiplex PCR; TCRdb has only the in-frame clones, and not every one. Found here are about 34,000 clones, over 85% of them singletons; the top ten hold approximately 10%. This sample was taken from a study of T cells in tuberculosis. About the research overall: This South African cohort compared adolescents with or without latent tuberculosis against adults with active tuberculosis.

The length of the CDR3 is 15 residues. Looked up from germline, CDR1 is MNHNY and CDR2 is SVGAGI (reference sequence). The V end lost 0 bases, the J end lost 4 bases, and 12 bases lay between the germline ends. Time point meaning: new active TB diagnosis, blood taken before or within 7 days of starting treatment. The sample in question was PBMCs, obtained at tuberculosis diagnosis. The chain has TRBV6-6 and TRBJ1-2; D might be TRBD1 (6 bases). The clonotype originates from an adult with tuberculosis. The CDR3 loop reads CASSYSDSPSYGYTF. The DNA for the CDR3 is TGTGCCAGCAGTTACTCGGACAGCCCTAGCTATGGCTACACCTTC.